What follows are 21 T cell receptor beta chains derived from one specimen sequenced in a study of neurological immune-mediated disorders. TCRdb independently ran MiXCR on the 5' RACE reads; one entry per CDR3 protein. The profile shows 84,000 or so distinct CDR3 sequences, roughly 4.5% of them singletons. Indicated time point: longitudinal time-point 3. Material for sequencing was PBMCs. These receptors were taken from a woman aged 55-75 years with multiple sclerosis.

In its sample, this clonotype was seen many times. The rearrangement joins TRBV6-2 or TRBV6-3 to TRBJ2-3; TRBD2 agrees at 8 bases. V lost 4 bases to trimming and J lost 4 bases; unmatched junction nucleotides: 13. From germline, CDR1 is MNHEY and CDR2 SVGEGT. The CDR3 spans 17 residues. CDR3 sequence (DNA): TGTGCCAGCAGTTCCCAGGTCGGGAGGGTGGAATCAGATACGCAGTATTTT. Protein sequence: CASSSQVGRVESDTQYF.

This clonotype occurred many times. The chain employs TRBV3-1 and TRBJ1-2; 9 positions match TRBD1. The CDR3 length is 13 residues. V trimming: 4 bases; J trimming: 8 bases; junction bases outside the gene matches: 5. Per the germline V gene, CDR1 is LGHDT and CDR2 is YNNKEL (reference sequence). The CDR3 loop reads CASSPGTGRGYTF. The CDR3 DNA sequence: TGTGCCAGCAGCCCTGGGACAGGGAGAGGCTACACCTTC.

This clonotype was seen ten or more times. The rearrangement links TRBV15 to TRBJ2-3; the D gene is possibly TRBD2 (6 bases). The V end lost 1 base, the J end lost 1 base, and 9 bases lay between the germline ends. The CDR3 extends over 15 amino acids. Germline-derived CDR1 and CDR2 are LNHNV and YYDKDF (reference sequence). CDR3 nucleotide sequence: TGTGCCACCAGCAGAGGTTGGGGGGGCACAGATACGCAGTATTTT. Amino acids: CATSRGWGGTDTQYF.

This clonotype has ten or more counts. This chain connects TRBV5-1 to TRBJ2-1, with D hard to call. There are 11 residues in the CDR3. Trimming stripped 3 bases from V and 9 bases from J, with 7 bases between. Germline V gene sequence: CDR1 SGHRS, CDR2 YFSETQ. CDR3 region: CASSYKFEQFF. In DNA, the CDR3 is TGCGCCAGCAGCTACAAATTTGAGCAGTTCTTC.

This clonotype was recorded at least ten times. The rearrangement uses TRBV5-1 and TRBJ1-2; no definite D call. Germline CDR1 SGHRS, CDR2 YFSETQ. Trimming shortened V by 0 bases and J by 3 bases, and 9 bases separated the two germline ends. CDR3 length: 14 residues. CDR3 protein: CASSLVPEYYGYTF. The CDR3 DNA reads TGCGCCAGCAGCTTGGTCCCAGAATACTATGGCTACACCTTC. The entire variable domain, with the rest obtained from reference TRBV5-1 and TRBJ1-2, is as follows: KAGVTQTPRYLIKTRGQQVTLSCSPISGHRSVSWYQQTPGQGLQFLFEYFSETQRNKGNFPGRFSGRQFSNSRSEMNVSTLELGDSALYLCASSLVPEYYGYTFGSGTRLTVV.

This clonotype was detected many times. V is TRBV12-3 or TRBV12-4 and J is TRBJ2-3; no clear D gene. The CDR3 loop spans 12 amino acids. Trimming took off 6 bases at V and 9 bases at J, with 13 bases between the two ends. In DNA, the CDR3 is TGTGCCAGCAGCAGAAGCCCGAGCACGCAGTATTTT. Translating it yields CASSRSPSTQYF.

This clonotype was recorded at least ten times. The rearrangement uses TRBV20-1 and TRBJ2-3; D is unclear. Trimming took off 3 bases at V and 2 bases at J, with 9 bases between the two ends. The germline gives CDR1 DFQATT, CDR2 SNEGSKA (reference sequence). This CDR3 spans 13 amino acids. The CDR3 loop is CSASSRPTDTQYF. The DNA of the CDR3 is TGCAGTGCTAGTAGCAGACCCACAGATACGCAGTATTTT.

This clonotype was detected many times. The V call is TRBV5-1, the J call TRBJ2-1; the match to TRBD1 covers 9 bases. V shed 1 base, J shed 8 bases, and the junction held 7 bases outside the gene matches. Germline CDR1 and CDR2: SGHRS and YFSETQ. The length of the CDR3 is 15 residues. CDR3 in amino acids: CASSLFTGGIDEQFF. The CDR3 region has the DNA TGCGCCAGCAGCTTGTTTACAGGGGGCATCGATGAGCAGTTCTTC.

In its sample, this clonotype was seen a few times. This chain joins TRBV7-6 and TRBJ2-3; perhaps D is TRBD1 or TRBD2 (7 bases each). V lost 5 bases to trimming and J lost 3 bases, with 18 bases between them. Germline values: CDR1 SGHVS, CDR2 FNYEAQ. This CDR3 contains 16 residues. CDR3 sequence reads: CASSPQGGLETDTQYF. DNA of the CDR3: TGTGCCAGCAGCCCTCAGGGGGGGTTGGAGACAGATACGCAGTATTTT.

This clonotype has at least ten counts. The J gene is TRBJ1-4, the V gene TRBV5-1, with D possibly being TRBD1 (5 bases). This CDR3 comprises 13 residues. Germline loops: CDR1 SGHRS, CDR2 YFSETQ. V gave up 4 bases and J gave up 7 bases, with 11 bases separating them. The CDR3 coding sequence is TGCGCCAGCAGCCGGGGGGGTCGTGAAAAACTGTTTTTT. Protein product: CASSRGGREKLFF.

In its sample, this clonotype was seen many times. This chain joins TRBV5-1 and TRBJ2-2, with a tentative D call TRBD1 (6 bases). Germline-derived CDR1 and CDR2 are SGHRS and YFSETQ. The CDR3 runs 15 residues. Trimming removed 2 bases at V and 0 bases at J, with 8 bases between. The DNA for the CDR3 is TGCGCCAGCAGCTTCGGGACACCGAACACCGGGGAGCTGTTTTTT. It codes for CASSFGTPNTGELFF.

This clonotype came up many times. The V gene is TRBV20-1, the J gene TRBJ1-3, with D possibly TRBD1 on 6 matching bases. Germline V gene data show CDR1 as DFQATT and CDR2 as SNEGSKA (reference sequence). Deletions cut 6 bases from V and 0 bases from J, with 15 bases between. The CDR3 contains 15 residues. The DNA for the CDR3 is TGCAGTGCCCACCGGACAGCTAGCTCTGGAAACACCATATATTTT. Translating it yields CSAHRTASSGNTIYF.

Ten or more counts support this clonotype. This chain uses TRBV20-1 with TRBJ1-2; 7 nucleotides agree with TRBD1. Germline loops: CDR1 DFQATT, CDR2 SNEGSKA (reference sequence). The V and J ends lost 8 bases and 1 base, in that order; junction bases with no gene match: 10. CDR3 length equals 14 residues. The CDR3 DNA reads as TGCAGTACGGGGACAGATCCTTTTAACTATGGCTACACCTTC. Its protein product is CSTGTDPFNYGYTF.

This clonotype was observed at least ten times. This chain joins TRBV12-3 or TRBV12-4 and TRBJ1-6; D possibly corresponds to TRBD1 (5 bases). V was shortened by 6 bases and J by 5 bases, with 14 bases between the two germline ends. This CDR3 has 15 amino acids. CDR3 residues: CASSRRGGDNSPLHF. CDR3 coding DNA: TGTGCCAGCAGCCGCCGTGGGGGGGATAATTCACCCCTCCACTTT.

This clonotype was counted many times. The V call is TRBV7-2, the J call TRBJ1-5; D is unclear. The ends were cut back, 1 base at V and 7 bases at J, with 5 bases in the middle. Germline values: CDR1 SGHTA, CDR2 FQGNSA. This CDR3 has 12 amino acids. The CDR3 reads CASSLELQPQHF. As DNA, the CDR3 is TGTGCCAGCAGCTTAGAACTGCAGCCCCAGCATTTT. The complete variable domain, with remaining parts taken from reference TRBV7-2 and TRBJ1-5, reads GAGVSQSPSNKVTEKGKDVELRCDPISGHTALYWYRQSLGQGLEFLIYFQGNSAPDKSGLPSDRFSAERTGGSVSTLTIQRTQQEDSAVYLCASSLELQPQHFGDGTRLSIL.

The chain combines TRBV7-6 with TRBJ2-7, with 7 bases lining up with TRBD1. V shed 5 bases, J shed 5 bases, and the junction held 15 bases outside the gene matches. Germline V gene sequence: CDR1 SGHVS, CDR2 FNYEAQ. CDR3 length: 16 residues. The CDR3 loop is CASSLGSATGFDEQYF. CDR3 sequence (DNA): TGTGCCAGCAGCCTAGGCTCTGCGACAGGGTTCGACGAGCAGTACTTC. The variable domain in full, completed from reference TRBV7-6 and TRBJ2-7, reads GAGVSQSPRYKVTKRGQDVALRCDPISGHVSLYWYRQALGQGPEFLTYFNYEAQQDKSGLPNDRFSAERPEGSISTLTIQRTEQRDSAMYRCASSLGSATGFDEQYFGPGTRLTVT.

The sample holds many counts of this clonotype. The chain recombines TRBV14 with TRBJ1-2; no definite D call. The germline V and J ends were trimmed by 4 bases and 2 bases, with 5 bases remaining between them. The germline CDR1 and CDR2 sequences are SGHDN and FVKESK. This CDR3 region has 12 residues. CDR3 sequence: CASSLLNYGYTF. CDR3 coding DNA: TGTGCCAGCAGCCTACTGAACTATGGCTACACCTTC.

This clonotype was detected many times. The rearrangement links TRBV3-1 to TRBJ1-2; TRBD1 aligns across 10 bases. The CDR3 sequence is 16 residues long. The germline CDR1 and CDR2 sequences are LGHDT and YNNKEL (reference sequence). J gave up 3 bases and V 4 bases, and 8 bases lay outside the gene matches. The CDR3 loop reads CASSRSGTGVDYGYTF. CDR3 in DNA: TGTGCCAGCAGCCGTTCCGGGACAGGGGTTGACTATGGCTACACCTTC. The variable domain in full, completed from reference TRBV3-1 and TRBJ1-2, reads DTAVSQTPKYLVTQMGNDKSIKCEQNLGHDTMYWYKQDSKKFLKIMFSYNNKELIINETVPNRFSPKSPDKAHLNLHINSLELGDSAVYFCASSRSGTGVDYGYTFGSGTRLTVV.

Many counts were recorded for this clonotype. The J gene is TRBJ1-1, the V gene TRBV5-1, with D possibly TRBD1 on 6 matching bases. This CDR3 contains 13 residues. Germline V gene lookup returns CDR1 SGHRS and CDR2 YFSETQ. The V and J ends lost 0 bases and 6 bases respectively, with 9 bases between them. CDR3 bases: TGCGCCAGCAGCTTGGGGGGGGCCGCTGAAGCTTTCTTT. Its translation: CASSLGGAAEAFF.

At least ten counts were recorded for this clonotype. The chain combines TRBV4-1 with TRBJ1-5, with TRBD1 identical over 8 bases. The CDR3 has 18 amino acids. Germline V CDR1 and CDR2: MGHRA, YSYEKL. V lost 0 bases to trimming and J lost 5 bases; unmatched junction nucleotides: 12. The CDR3 DNA reads TGCGCCAGCAGCCAAGATCTCGACCCGGGGACAGGTTATCAGCCCCAGCATTTT. It is translated as CASSQDLDPGTGYQPQHF.

In this sample, this clonotype turned up many times. V and J are TRBV5-6 and TRBJ2-7; D is unresolved. V lost 0 bases, J lost 3 bases, and 10 bases lay in between. There are 14 residues in the CDR3. CDR1 is SGHDT and CDR2 is YYEEEE in the germline V gene. This chain's CDR3 is CASSLADTFYEQYF. The CDR3 nucleotides are TGTGCCAGCAGCTTGGCAGATACCTTCTACGAGCAGTACTTC.